The following is a T cell receptor beta chain sequence with its context. No cognate antigen has been identified for it. Base qualities are not provided; no much larger clone lies one nucleotide away. Thawed PBMCs were FACS-sorted into unstimulated Tregs (CD4+CD25+CD127-), CD4+ non-Tregs (CD4+CD25-), CD4 cells and CD8 cells. Healthy control blood came either as purchased buffy coats or from healthy volunteers. Healthy control blood was processed by Ficoll density gradient to PBMCs and cryopreserved; patient PBMCs were collected before and after transplant. This record belongs to a study of Tregs in tolerant kidney transplant recipients (dated by TCRdb to about 2019). Turning to the overall study: The study applied TCRbeta sequencing to find donor-specific regulatory T cells before combined kidney and bone marrow transplantation and then followed those same cells after transplant. TCRbeta repertoire sequencing was used in a few healthy controls to compare several ways of expanding Tregs specific for an allogeneic donor. What the study reported, not specific to this receptor: Expanding Tregs with activated donor B cells appeared to identify the most biologically relevant and donor-specific TCRbeta repertoire. Biological reproducibility was not directly assessed, although technical replication error appeared to be minimal. The study was limited by small patient numbers, and the findings need validation in larger populations and under other immunosuppression protocols.

Trimming removed 1 base from V and 4 bases from J, leaving 7 bases between the germline ends. The CDR3, cysteine through phenylalanine, is 13 amino acids long. Just the 39-base CDR3 DNA is kept, in frame starting at base 1. The germline V gene (reference sequence) gives CDR1 as SEHNR and CDR2 as FQNEAQ. Genomic DNA was extracted from sorted cells with the QIAGEN DNeasy Blood and Tissue Kit for TCRbeta CDR3 sequencing. Through immunoSEQ, high-throughput TCRbeta CDR3 sequencing was done commercially, including PCR amplification with internal controls and bias correction. Under the source paper's analysis protocol: A unique productive TCRbeta sequence was defined by the CDR3 nucleotide sequence when primers matched, and otherwise by the CDR3 amino acid sequence together with the Vbeta and Jbeta genes. As a correction for sorting error, sequences shared between sorted populations at a frequency ratio of 2:1 or less were discarded, and the remaining shared sequences were assigned to the higher population. Donor-reactive sequences were defined as at least 5-fold expanded in CFSE-low cells versus unstimulated cells, with frequency of at least 0.01% in CFSE-low cells. Jensen-Shannon divergence, calculated on the top 100 TCRbeta sequences ranked by frequency, was used to quantify repertoire divergence. When a sample had multiple sequencing runs, each run was corrected for sorting error separately and the runs were then pooled. Imported from immuneACCESS, the table was reduced by TCRdb to in-frame sequences with V and J called. These copies leave out some clones; in studies compared against another copy, an unresolved V gene accounts for under half, and the cause of the remainder is not known. V, J and clone size were drawn from that table, and D and trimming were deduced from the DNA. Within this sample are roughly 250,000 clones, with roughly four fifths of them counted one time only. About 0.58% of the sample is taken by the ten largest.

Material: CD4+ T cells from blood. The sequence is built from TRBV7-9 and TRBJ1-1; a tentative D match to TRBD1 spans 5 bases. This clonotype was obtained from a human donor in good health. This receptor carries the CDR3 CASSLGDSTEAFF. The bases are TGTGCCAGCAGCTTAGGCGACAGCACTGAAGCTTTCTTT.